This TCR beta chain came from a study of blood T cells in healthy people across ages. In the study overall: Per every two T cells, about one barcoded beta molecule was captured by template switching. Regarding the study as a whole: Correlation between TCR beta diversity and naive T cell percentage was strong.

This clonotype was seen ten or more times. No antigen is known for it. No fewer than 6 million PBMCs went into each sample. Trimming pared 3 bases from V and 3 bases from J, leaving 14 bases between. The germline gives CDR1 WSHSY, CDR2 SAAADI. The CDR3 is 15 residues long. Combining a sample-barcoded 5' primer with a J-beta primer mix, a second PCR ran for about 7 to 11 cycles. Via MiXCR, TCRdb re-called the 5' RACE reads, giving one row per CDR3 protein. The sample lists hundreds of thousands of distinct CDR3 sequences, approximately 35% seen once, with roughly 13% in the top ten. The sample consisted of blood. The chain links TRBV10-2 to TRBJ2-5, with D tentatively TRBD1 (6 bases). This receptor was obtained from a young man in good health. The chain's CDR3 is CASSDPPGDKETQYF. The CDR3 nucleotides are TGCGCCAGCAGTGACCCACCCGGGGACAAAGAGACCCAGTACTTC.